This entry features one T cell receptor (beta chain) sequence. Its antigen is unknown. A much larger clone sits a single nucleotide away, making a read error possible. These data belong to a study of T cells in Graves' hyperthyroidism and ophthalmopathy. Findings of the study overall: A model of 13 V-J features distinguished ophthalmopathy from stable hyperthyroidism. Most clonotypes expanded in thyroid above 0.001 were likewise present in blood.

The CDR3 length is 15 residues. CDR1 DFQATT and CDR2 SNEGSKA come from the germline V gene (reference sequence). There were TCR beta CDR3 regions amplified from RNA transcripts. The TCR CDR3 first-round RT-PCR relied on the HTBI primer set. TCRdb recomputed calls from the multiplex PCR reads with MiXCR, one row per CDR3 protein. The profile shows more than 350,000 distinct CDR3 sequences, 15% of them singletons. Clinical symptoms, serum thyroxine, TRAb, thyroid ultrasound and orbital computed tomography established diagnosis. PBMCs were derived from around 10 ml fresh peripheral blood. This TCR came from a woman aged 55 to 70 with Graves' ophthalmopathy. Material: blood. J is TRBJ2-3 and V is TRBV20-1, with a weak D call TRBD1 (6 bases). The CDR3 DNA reads as TGCAGTACTAGGAATATCCAGGGGTGGGAGGATACGCAGTATTTT. Amino acid sequence: CSTRNIQGWEDTQYF.